These T cell receptor beta chains were read from a single sample in a study of T cell responses to AZD1222 COVID-19 vaccine. Assay used: immunoSEQ multiplex PCR; TCRdb lists only in-frame clones, some missing. The repertoire holds fewer than 140,000 clones, less than 95% seen once, with approximately 8.2% in the top ten. The sequencing here drew on peripheral blood, taken 28 days after the second AZD1222 dose. These receptors originate from an adult who received the AZD1222 COVID-19 vaccine. Both conserved end residues are part of each CDR3. Fields, in order: J gene, clone size, V gene, D gene, CDR3 protein, CDR3 DNA. D genes are given only for firm matches. The size field is filled for only some rows; it gives once, few, many or a size class.

J gene: TRBJ2-7; clone size: NA; V gene: TRBV28; D gene: NA; CDR3 protein: CASSKTPTGSTAVDF; CDR3 DNA: TGTGCCAGCAGCAAAACCCCGACGGGTTCTACGGCAGTGGACTTC
J gene: TRBJ1-2; clone size: NA; V gene: TRBV7-2; D gene: NA; CDR3 protein: CASSFRASNYGYTF; CDR3 DNA: TGTGCCAGCAGCTTCCGGGCCTCTAACTATGGCTACACCTTC
J gene: TRBJ1-6; clone size: once; V gene: TRBV28; D gene: NA; CDR3 protein: CASSLGQGDNSPLHF; CDR3 DNA: TGTGCCAGCAGTTTGGGGCAGGGTGATAATTCACCCCTCCACTTT
J gene: TRBJ2-3; clone size: NA; V gene: TRBV5-5; D gene: NA; CDR3 protein: CASSYGPPGHSQTTDTQYF; CDR3 DNA: TGTGCCAGCAGCTATGGGCCCCCCGGACACAGCCAGACCACAGATACGCAGTATTTT
J gene: TRBJ2-1; clone size: NA; V gene: TRBV18; D gene: NA; CDR3 protein: CASSPLNYSCCNEQFF; CDR3 DNA: TGTGCCAGCTCACCACTTAATTATTCGTGTTGCAATGAGCAGTTCTTC
J gene: TRBJ2-5; clone size: NA; V gene: TRBV7-2; D gene: NA; CDR3 protein: CASSSRDTPETQYF; CDR3 DNA: TGTGCCAGCAGCTCCCGGGACACGCCAGAGACCCAGTACTTC
J gene: TRBJ2-7; clone size: NA; V gene: TRBV5-4; D gene: NA; CDR3 protein: CAMGQGPSNIEQYF; CDR3 DNA: TGTGCCATGGGGCAGGGGCCGTCAAACATCGAGCAGTACTTC
J gene: TRBJ2-7; clone size: NA; V gene: TRBV10-1; D gene: TRBD1; CDR3 protein: CASNLPQTGHSYEQYF; CDR3 DNA: TGCGCCAGCAACTTGCCCCAGACAGGGCACTCCTACGAGCAGTACTTC
J gene: TRBJ2-2; clone size: NA; V gene: TRBV10-3; D gene: TRBD1; CDR3 protein: CAIRDEGAGNTGELFF; CDR3 DNA: TGTGCCATCAGAGACGAGGGGGCGGGGAACACCGGGGAGCTGTTTTTT
J gene: TRBJ2-1; clone size: NA; V gene: TRBV7-2; D gene: NA; CDR3 protein: CASSGGRGVLPSSYNEQFF; CDR3 DNA: TGTGCCAGCAGCGGGGGACGGGGAGTCCTCCCGAGCTCCTACAATGAGCAGTTCTTC
J gene: TRBJ1-4; clone size: NA; V gene: TRBV27; D gene: NA; CDR3 protein: CAIGQSRNEKLFF; CDR3 DNA: TGTGCCATAGGACAGAGTAGGAATGAAAAACTGTTTTTT
J gene: TRBJ2-1; clone size: NA; V gene: TRBV7-3; D gene: NA; CDR3 protein: CASSLSGGGLNEQFF; CDR3 DNA: TGTGCCAGCAGTCTATCGGGTGGCGGGTTGAATGAGCAGTTCTTC
J gene: TRBJ2-1; clone size: NA; V gene: TRBV18; D gene: NA; CDR3 protein: CASSPGALLEQFF; CDR3 DNA: TGTGCCAGCTCACCAGGGGCCCTACTTGAGCAGTTCTTC
J gene: TRBJ2-7; clone size: NA; V gene: TRBV5-8; D gene: NA; CDR3 protein: CASSFSLEQYF; CDR3 DNA: TGTGCCAGCAGCTTTTCTCTCGAGCAGTACTTC
J gene: TRBJ2-1; clone size: NA; V gene: TRBV9; D gene: TRBD1; CDR3 protein: CASTSTQGASNEQFF; CDR3 DNA: TGTGCCAGCACCTCAACCCAGGGGGCCTCAAATGAGCAGTTCTTC
J gene: TRBJ2-1; clone size: NA; V gene: TRBV10-3; D gene: NA; CDR3 protein: CAISESWDGSYNEQFF; CDR3 DNA: TGTGCCATCAGTGAGTCGTGGGACGGATCCTACAATGAGCAGTTCTTC
J gene: TRBJ2-5; clone size: NA; V gene: TRBV27; D gene: NA; CDR3 protein: CASSPEGDQETQYF; CDR3 DNA: TGTGCCAGCAGCCCGGAAGGTGACCAAGAGACCCAGTACTTC
J gene: TRBJ2-2; clone size: NA; V gene: TRBV6-5; D gene: TRBD2; CDR3 protein: CASSFSGGRNTGELFF; CDR3 DNA: TGTGCCAGCAGTTTTAGCGGGGGACGTAACACCGGGGAGCTGTTTTTT
J gene: TRBJ2-3; clone size: NA; V gene: TRBV7-9; D gene: NA; CDR3 protein: CASSLGVGVQDTQYF; CDR3 DNA: TGTGCCAGCAGTTTAGGAGTGGGGGTTCAAGATACGCAGTATTTT
J gene: TRBJ2-7; clone size: NA; V gene: TRBV7-9; D gene: TRBD1; CDR3 protein: CASSLDRGPFYEQYF; CDR3 DNA: TGTGCCAGCAGTCTGGACAGGGGACCTTTCTACGAGCAGTACTTC
J gene: TRBJ2-5; clone size: few; V gene: TRBV27; D gene: NA; CDR3 protein: CASSLVVQETQYF; CDR3 DNA: TGTGCCAGCAGTTTGGTGGTTCAAGAGACCCAGTACTTC
J gene: TRBJ1-2; clone size: NA; V gene: TRBV14; D gene: NA; CDR3 protein: CASSQERLQGANYGYTF; CDR3 DNA: TGTGCCAGCAGCCAAGAACGGCTTCAAGGGGCTAACTATGGCTACACCTTC
J gene: TRBJ2-7; clone size: NA; V gene: TRBV3-1/TRBV3-2; D gene: TRBD2; CDR3 protein: CASSQGWTVAGGDPEQYF; CDR3 DNA: TGTGCCAGCAGCCAAGGCTGGACGGTGGCGGGGGGGGATCCCGAGCAGTACTTC
J gene: TRBJ2-7; clone size: once; V gene: TRBV5-1; D gene: NA; CDR3 protein: CASSLEGHIRYEQYF; CDR3 DNA: TGCGCCAGCAGCTTGGAGGGCCACATACGCTACGAGCAGTACTTC
J gene: TRBJ1-2; clone size: once; V gene: TRBV27; D gene: NA; CDR3 protein: CASSLFPQGGTSNYGYTF; CDR3 DNA: TGTGCCAGCAGTTTATTCCCACAGGGTGGGACTAGTAACTATGGCTACACCTTC
J gene: TRBJ1-5; clone size: once; V gene: TRBV2; D gene: NA; CDR3 protein: CASTGESGNQPQHF; CDR3 DNA: TGTGCCAGCACCGGGGAGAGCGGCAATCAGCCCCAGCATTTT
J gene: TRBJ1-1; clone size: many; V gene: TRBV29-1; D gene: NA; CDR3 protein: CSVFHEAEAFF; CDR3 DNA: TGCAGCGTCTTTCACGAGGCTGAAGCTTTCTTT
J gene: TRBJ2-7; clone size: NA; V gene: TRBV2; D gene: NA; CDR3 protein: CASSGGGPPMQQYF; CDR3 DNA: TGTGCCAGCAGTGGGGGGGGGCCCCCTATGCAGCAGTACTTC
J gene: TRBJ2-2; clone size: NA; V gene: TRBV9; D gene: NA; CDR3 protein: CASSVDLDSSNTGELFF; CDR3 DNA: TGTGCCAGCAGCGTAGATCTGGACTCCTCTAACACCGGGGAGCTGTTTTTT
J gene: TRBJ2-2; clone size: NA; V gene: TRBV6-2/TRBV6-3; D gene: TRBD2; CDR3 protein: CASSYPGLAGTSSGELFF; CDR3 DNA: TGTGCCAGCAGTTACCCCGGACTAGCGGGGACCTCGAGCGGGGAGCTGTTTTTT
J gene: TRBJ2-5; clone size: NA; V gene: TRBV7-9; D gene: NA; CDR3 protein: CASSLEGSQETQYF; CDR3 DNA: TGTGCCAGCAGCTTAGAGGGTAGCCAAGAGACCCAGTACTTC
J gene: TRBJ2-2; clone size: NA; V gene: TRBV6-2/TRBV6-3; D gene: NA; CDR3 protein: CASSLTQMGTGELFF; CDR3 DNA: TGTGCCAGCAGTTTAACCCAAATGGGCACCGGGGAGCTGTTTTTT
J gene: TRBJ2-1; clone size: NA; V gene: TRBV6-5; D gene: NA; CDR3 protein: CASSYSGIRDNEQFF; CDR3 DNA: TGTGCCAGCAGTTACTCAGGGATCAGGGACAATGAGCAGTTCTTC
J gene: TRBJ1-2; clone size: NA; V gene: TRBV5-5; D gene: NA; CDR3 protein: CASSLAFSRDVSYTF; CDR3 DNA: TGTGCCAGCAGCTTGGCTTTTAGCAGGGATGTGAGCTACACCTTC
J gene: TRBJ1-4; clone size: NA; V gene: TRBV2; D gene: TRBD1; CDR3 protein: CASSDPGQPDLAGEKLFF; CDR3 DNA: TGTGCCAGCAGTGACCCGGGACAGCCCGACCTGGCGGGTGAAAAACTGTTTTTT
J gene: TRBJ1-6; clone size: NA; V gene: TRBV5-1; D gene: NA; CDR3 protein: CASSLATGTENSPLHF; CDR3 DNA: TGCGCCAGCAGCTTGGCCACCGGGACGGAAAATTCACCCCTCCACTTT
J gene: TRBJ1-4; clone size: NA; V gene: TRBV28; D gene: NA; CDR3 protein: CASSYLFEKLFF; CDR3 DNA: TGTGCCAGCAGTTACCTTTTCGAAAAACTGTTTTTT
J gene: TRBJ2-1; clone size: NA; V gene: TRBV7-3; D gene: TRBD2; CDR3 protein: CASSLWVAGENEQFF; CDR3 DNA: TGTGCCAGCAGCTTATGGGTAGCGGGGGAAAATGAGCAGTTCTTC
J gene: TRBJ1-3; clone size: NA; V gene: TRBV3-1/TRBV3-2; D gene: NA; CDR3 protein: CASSLSGNTIYF; CDR3 DNA: TGTGCCAGCAGCCTATCTGGAAACACCATATATTTT
J gene: TRBJ2-3; clone size: NA; V gene: TRBV29-1; D gene: TRBD2; CDR3 protein: CSVDQRGVTDTQYF; CDR3 DNA: TGCAGCGTTGACCAGCGGGGGGTCACAGATACGCAGTATTTT
J gene: TRBJ1-2; clone size: NA; V gene: TRBV25-1; D gene: NA; CDR3 protein: CASLSLPGGYTF; CDR3 DNA: TGTGCCAGCCTCAGTCTTCCTGGTGGCTACACCTTC
J gene: TRBJ1-5; clone size: NA; V gene: TRBV5-6; D gene: TRBD1; CDR3 protein: CASSLATGGRTQPQHF; CDR3 DNA: TGTGCCAGCAGCTTGGCAACAGGGGGCCGAACTCAGCCCCAGCATTTT
J gene: TRBJ2-7; clone size: NA; V gene: TRBV5-1; D gene: NA; CDR3 protein: CASSPPEQGFEQYF; CDR3 DNA: TGCGCCAGCAGCCCCCCGGAGCAGGGCTTCGAGCAGTACTTC
J gene: TRBJ2-7; clone size: few; V gene: TRBV12-3/TRBV12-4; D gene: TRBD2; CDR3 protein: CASERGGVGEQYF; CDR3 DNA: TGTGCCAGCGAACGGGGGGGCGTCGGCGAGCAGTACTTC
J gene: TRBJ1-1; clone size: NA; V gene: TRBV27; D gene: NA; CDR3 protein: CASSLKVAGDTEAFF; CDR3 DNA: TGTGCCAGCAGTTTAAAGGTGGCAGGGGACACTGAAGCTTTCTTT
J gene: TRBJ1-1; clone size: once; V gene: TRBV19; D gene: NA; CDR3 protein: CASTRGTEAFF; CDR3 DNA: TGTGCCAGTACTAGGGGCACTGAAGCTTTCTTT
J gene: TRBJ2-7; clone size: NA; V gene: TRBV5-1; D gene: NA; CDR3 protein: CASSLVDRDYEQYF; CDR3 DNA: TGCGCCAGCAGCCTCGTAGACCGCGACTACGAGCAGTACTTC
J gene: TRBJ1-2; clone size: NA; V gene: TRBV3-1/TRBV3-2; D gene: NA; CDR3 protein: CASSQGWVRVYGYTF; CDR3 DNA: TGTGCCAGCAGCCAAGGGTGGGTTCGGGTCTATGGCTACACCTTC
J gene: TRBJ1-3; clone size: NA; V gene: TRBV19; D gene: TRBD1; CDR3 protein: CASSSLDRAGNTIYF; CDR3 DNA: TGTGCCAGTAGCAGTTTAGACAGGGCTGGAAACACCATATATTTT
J gene: TRBJ2-3; clone size: NA; V gene: TRBV14; D gene: NA; CDR3 protein: CASSQEGGPSTDTQYF; CDR3 DNA: TGTGCCAGCAGCCAAGAAGGGGGTCCTAGCACAGATACGCAGTATTTT
J gene: TRBJ1-1; clone size: NA; V gene: TRBV5-4; D gene: NA; CDR3 protein: CASSAGRGDTEAFF; CDR3 DNA: TGTGCCAGCAGCGCCGGAAGAGGGGACACTGAAGCTTTCTTT
J gene: TRBJ2-3; clone size: few; V gene: TRBV14; D gene: TRBD2; CDR3 protein: CASSQVAGAAGTQYF; CDR3 DNA: TGTGCCAGCAGCCAAGTAGCGGGGGCCGCAGGTACGCAGTATTTT
J gene: TRBJ2-1; clone size: NA; V gene: TRBV11-3; D gene: NA; CDR3 protein: CASSSGQDYNEQFF; CDR3 DNA: TGTGCCAGCAGCTCCGGACAAGACTACAATGAGCAGTTCTTC
J gene: TRBJ2-3; clone size: NA; V gene: TRBV2; D gene: TRBD1; CDR3 protein: CASSEAGTGADTQYF; CDR3 DNA: TGTGCCAGCAGTGAAGCGGGGACAGGCGCAGATACGCAGTATTTT
J gene: TRBJ1-2; clone size: NA; V gene: TRBV6-1; D gene: NA; CDR3 protein: CASSDPTVNYGYTF; CDR3 DNA: TGTGCCAGCAGTGACCCGACAGTTAACTATGGCTACACCTTC